This entry lists 21 T cell receptor beta chains sequenced from one sample in a study of monozygotic twins with inflammatory bowel disease. TCRdb reprocessed the 5' RACE reads and reports one entry per CDR3 protein, with no DNA. This table holds about 380,000 distinct CDR3 sequences. Sequencing was performed on blood. These receptors all stem from a human donor with ulcerative colitis or Crohn's disease, or a healthy co-twin of an affected twin (not recorded which).

The rearrangement joins TRBV29-1 to TRBJ1-1; no DNA is available, so the TRBD1 call from TCRdb remains unchecked. CDR1 is SQVTM and CDR2 is ANQGSEA in the germline V gene. The CDR3 extends over 13 amino acids. CDR3 sequence reads: CTHRRQGHTEAFF.

The chain carries TRBV4-2 and TRBJ2-7; TCRdb reports TRBD1, a call that lacks DNA to check it against. This CDR3 contains 15 residues. Germline CDR1 LGHNA, CDR2 YNFKEQ. CDR3 sequence reads: CASSHRTGDPYEQYF.

The rearrangement links TRBV12-3 or TRBV12-4 to TRBJ2-3; TCRdb designates TRBD1, a call that cannot be tested without DNA. CDR3 size: 15 residues. This chain's CDR3 is CASSLGQGAIDTQYF.

CDR3 loop: CASSSGTARPQNIQYF. This chain joins TRBV5-1 and TRBJ2-4; TCRdb's assignment of TRBD1 cannot be checked, as there is no DNA. This CDR3 spans 16 amino acids. Germline CDR1 SGHRS, CDR2 YFSETQ. The full variable domain, its missing parts supplied by reference TRBV5-1 and TRBJ2-4, is KAGVTQTPRYLIKTRGQQVTLSCSPISGHRSVSWYQQTPGQGLQFLFEYFSETQRNKGNFPGRFSGRQFSNSRSEMNVSTLELGDSALYLCASSSGTARPQNIQYFGAGTRLSVL.

The chain carries TRBV9 and TRBJ2-3; the D call from TCRdb, TRBD1, cannot be confirmed without DNA. Germline V lookup: CDR1 SGDLS, CDR2 YYNGEE. The CDR3 is 13 residues long. CDR3 sequence reads: CASRGGAEDTQYF.

The CDR3 protein is CASSFSRTGRNYGYTF. The chain uses TRBV27 and TRBJ1-2; absent DNA, TCRdb's TRBD1 call cannot be checked. Germline V gene data show CDR1 as MNHEY and CDR2 as SMNVEV (reference sequence). CDR3 length: 16 amino acids.

CDR3 sequence reads: CASSPGDRGLGEAFF. This rearrangement joins TRBV12-3 or TRBV12-4 to TRBJ1-1; TCRdb names TRBD1, which stays unverified in the absence of DNA. CDR3 length equals 15 residues.

The V gene is TRBV4-2, the J gene TRBJ2-3; the D gene TCRdb calls, TRBD2, cannot be checked with no DNA. Germline loops: CDR1 LGHNA, CDR2 YNFKEQ. The CDR3 spans 15 residues. CDR3: CASSPWTSDTDTQYF.

The rearrangement links TRBV20-1 to TRBJ1-6. CDR3 size: 14 residues. The germline V gene has CDR1 DFQATT and CDR2 SNEGSKA (reference sequence). CDR3 region: CSARREGPYSPLHF.

The V and J genes are TRBV4-2 and TRBJ1-1; no DNA is available, so the TRBD1 call from TCRdb remains unchecked. The CDR3 is 17 residues long. Germline V lookup: CDR1 LGHNA, CDR2 YNFKEQ. CDR3 residues: CASSQGQGANLNTEAFF.

The rearrangement uses TRBV19 and TRBJ2-2; TCRdb reports TRBD1, a call that lacks DNA to check it against. Germline V CDR1 and CDR2: LNHDA, SQIVND (reference sequence). CDR3 size: 16 residues. The CDR3 sequence is CATAPTGQLNTGELFF.

The chain is built from TRBV5-4 and TRBJ2-7; TCRdb reports TRBD1, a call that lacks DNA to check it against. In germline, CDR1 is SGHNT, CDR2 YYREEE (reference sequence). The CDR3 covers 15 residues. The CDR3 region is CASSFSGQHSYEQYF.

The chain is built from TRBV7-2 and TRBJ1-1. Germline CDR1 reads SGHTA; CDR2 reads FQGNSA. The CDR3 sequence is 15 residues long. The CDR3 here is CASSLGSAMTTEAFF.

The chain recombines TRBV18 with TRBJ2-7; TCRdb indicates TRBD1, and absent DNA this call remains unverified. This CDR3 is built from 17 residues. Germline CDR1 is KGHSH and CDR2 is LQKENI. CDR3 sequence reads: CASSPAVSDRAAYEQYF.

The chain employs TRBV7-2 and TRBJ2-7; the TCRdb call, TRBD2, lacks DNA for checking. CDR3 length: 15 amino acids. Per germline, CDR1 SGHTA and CDR2 FQGNSA. The CDR3 spells CASSQPGTRSYEQYF.

This CDR3 is CSASSRQDTDTQYF. V is TRBV20-1 and J is TRBJ2-3. The CDR3 runs to 14 residues. Germline V lookup: CDR1 DFQATT, CDR2 SNEGSKA (reference sequence).

V usage is TRBV7-2 and J usage is TRBJ2-6. There are 16 residues in the CDR3. Germline assignment: CDR1 SGHTA and CDR2 FQGNSA. The CDR3 protein is CASSLETGSRANVLTF.

V gene TRBV15 combines with J gene TRBJ1-2. The germline gives CDR1 LNHNV, CDR2 YYDKDF (reference sequence). The CDR3 has 13 amino acids. The CDR3 loop reads CATSRGAGYGYTF.

The chain has TRBV5-1 and TRBJ2-7; TCRdb names TRBD2, which stays unverified in the absence of DNA. Per germline, CDR1 SGHRS and CDR2 YFSETQ. This CDR3 is 17 amino acids long. CDR3 sequence reads: CASRRSGTSGDPYEQYF.

The chain carries TRBV20-1 and TRBJ1-5; TCRdb names TRBD1, which stays unverified in the absence of DNA. The CDR3 runs 14 residues. Per the germline V gene, CDR1 is DFQATT and CDR2 is SNEGSKA (reference sequence). CDR3 protein: CSATSGTDEQPQHF.

This CDR3 reads CASKNGLTEETQYF. V usage is TRBV7-9 and J usage is TRBJ2-5; checking the TCRdb D call of TRBD2 is not possible without DNA. The CDR3 loop spans 14 amino acids. Per germline, CDR1 SEHNR and CDR2 FQNEAQ (reference sequence).